This T cell receptor beta chain was identified in a study of cytomegalovirus exposure and HLA in healthy donors. Study results and caveats: Other equally common chains were less clonally expanded than HLA-associated TCR beta chains, a later analysis showed. Fewer N-insertions than the approximately 700-donor mean were reportedly shown by an Asian-associated ancestry cluster in a later analysis. Later, TCR association rates were found to vary by HLA locus, highest for DRB1 and lowest for HLA-C.

Germline CDR1 reads MNHNS; CDR2 reads SASEGT. V was clipped by 3 bases and J by 2 bases, with 13 bases between them. The CDR3 is 15 amino acids. PCR amplification relied on 60 Vbeta primers (plus 13 Jbeta primers). The protocol was immunoSEQ multiplex PCR, while the TCRdb copy is restricted to in-frame clones and leaves out a portion. This sample has 200,000 to 300,000 clones; 82% occur once, and the top ten carry roughly 5%. About this clone: What it binds is not known.

The chain combines TRBV6-1 with TRBJ1-1; perhaps TRBD1 as D (5 bases). Sequencing input: PBMCs. This TCR was sampled from a woman aged 40 to 49 in good health and CMV-seropositive. CDR3 region: CASSDPAQVNTEAFF. The CDR3 DNA reads TGTGCCAGCAGTGATCCGGCACAGGTTAACACTGAAGCTTTCTTT.